The 3 T cell receptor beta chains below come from one sample, sequenced in a study of OX40 agonist ivuxolimab in advanced cancers. Some clones are missing from TCRdb's copy, which holds only in-frame ones; the method was immunoSEQ multiplex PCR. Of around 100,000 clones in the sample, 91% were seen once. The sequences come from CD4+ or CD8+ T cells sorted from blood, collected in a trial of the OX40 agonist ivuxolimab. All receptors come from an adult with an advanced solid tumor such as melanoma, head and neck, liver or kidney cancer.

The chain links TRBV28 to TRBJ2-3; D uncertain. Trimming stripped 6 bases from V and 2 bases from J, with 15 bases between. CDR1 MDHEN and CDR2 SYDVKM come from the germline V gene. This CDR3 has 15 residues. The CDR3 nucleotides are TGTGCCAGCAGCCCTATGGATCGTGACACAGATACGCAGTATTTT. It is translated as CASSPMDRDTDTQYF.

The chain employs TRBV19 and TRBJ2-1, with TRBD2 identical over 8 bases. V lost 6 bases, J lost 9 bases, and 4 bases stayed unmatched. CDR1 is LNHDA, CDR2 SQIVND, per germline (reference sequence). The CDR3 spans 12 residues. This chain's CDR3 is CASRKSGGEQFF. The CDR3 coding sequence is TGTGCCAGTAGAAAAAGCGGGGGTGAGCAGTTCTTC.

This chain connects TRBV7-2 to TRBJ2-7, with D possibly TRBD1 on 5 matching bases. V lost 5 bases, J lost 2 bases, and 13 bases lay in between. Germline V gene sequence: CDR1 SGHTA, CDR2 FQGNSA. The CDR3 length is 14 residues. The CDR3 DNA sequence: TGTGCCAGCAGCCCGGACCCCAGGGCCTACGAGCAGTACTTC. It yields the protein CASSPDPRAYEQYF. The full variable domain, with the rest looked up from reference TRBV7-2 and TRBJ2-7, is GAGVSQSPSNKVTEKGKDVELRCDPISGHTALYWYRQSLGQGLEFLIYFQGNSAPDKSGLPSDRFSAERTGGSVSTLTIQRTQQEDSAVYLCASSPDPRAYEQYFGPGTRLTVT.